Shown below are 27 T cell receptor beta chains from a single sample sequenced in a study of patients and donors after allogeneic stem cell transplantation. TCRdb redid the calling of the RT-PCR reads with MiXCR, one entry per CDR3 protein. The repertoire includes around 30,000 distinct CDR3 sequences, 8% to 10% of them detected once, and approximately 48% sits in the top ten. Sequenced input: blood, either unsorted or a sorted T cell fraction (not recorded which). The origin of the receptors is a human donor who was either an allogeneic HSCT recipient or a stem cell or donor lymphocyte infusion donor (not recorded which). It is not recorded whose cells these are; they may come from a transplant donor.

This clonotype appeared many times. This chain connects TRBV7-2 to TRBJ2-7; the match to TRBD2 covers 9 bases. Germline V gives CDR1 SGHTA, CDR2 FQGNSA. This CDR3 is 15 amino acids long. Trimming took 4 bases from V and 7 from J; bases not matched to a gene: 11. CDR3 coding DNA: TGTGCCAGCAGCTCATGGGGCGGGGGGGCTAGGGAGCAGTACTTC. Protein: CASSSWGGGAREQYF.

This clonotype was found many times. In DNA form, the CDR3 reads TGTGCCACCAGTGATCCCGGGACAGCGAACACCGGGGAGCTGTTTTTT. Its protein product is CATSDPGTANTGELFF. The V gene is TRBV24-1, the J gene TRBJ2-2; 7 bases are a match to TRBD1. Germline values: CDR1 KGHDR, CDR2 SFDVKD. This CDR3 spans 16 amino acids. The trim removed 3 bases at V and 0 bases at J, leaving 3 bases unmatched.

This clonotype was seen repeatedly, ten times or more. The chain couples TRBV15 to TRBJ1-5; no clear D. The germline V gene encodes CDR1 LNHNV and CDR2 YYDKDF (reference sequence). The CDR3 covers 15 residues. V was clipped by 1 base and J by 2 bases, with 9 bases between them. Here the CDR3 reads CATSRVSGGNQPQHF. In nucleotides, the CDR3 is TGTGCCACCAGCAGAGTGTCTGGCGGCAATCAGCCCCAGCATTTT.

CDR3 loop: CASSARTGESYEQYF. The CDR3 DNA reads as TGTGCCAGCAGTGCCAGGACAGGGGAATCGTACGAGCAGTACTTC. V gene TRBV6-1 combines with J gene TRBJ2-7; 9 bases are shared with TRBD1. The CDR3 contains 15 residues. Germline assignment: CDR1 MNHNS and CDR2 SASEGT. V shed 4 bases, J shed 4 bases, and the junction held 8 bases outside the gene matches.

There are a few counts of this clonotype. This chain links TRBV20-1 with TRBJ2-7; a weak D match, TRBD1 (6 bases). Per germline, CDR1 DFQATT and CDR2 SNEGSKA (reference sequence). The CDR3 spans 13 residues. V lost 3 bases and J 7 bases, leaving 16 bases between the germline ends. The CDR3 DNA sequence: TGCAGTGCTAGTTCCAGGGGAGATGGTGAGCAGTACTTC. Protein sequence: CSASSRGDGEQYF.

This clonotype was seen at least ten times. This chain connects TRBV15 to TRBJ2-5; perhaps TRBD2 as D (5 bases). Germline loops: CDR1 LNHNV, CDR2 YYDKDF (reference sequence). Between the trimmed V and J ends, which lost 3 bases and 1 base, there was a span of 6 bases. CDR3 length equals 13 residues. In nucleotides, the CDR3 is TGTGCCACCAGCAGGGGGAGCCAAGAGACCCAGTACTTC. Amino acids: CATSRGSQETQYF.

This clonotype was observed many times. The CDR3 DNA reads TGCGCCAGCAGCCAAGACCCGGGACAGGTCCGCACAGATACGCAGTATTTT. Translation gives CASSQDPGQVRTDTQYF. This chain uses TRBV4-1 with TRBJ2-3; 8 bases match TRBD1. V lost 0 bases, J lost 1 base, and 6 bases stayed unmatched. CDR3 length equals 17 residues. Germline CDR1 is MGHRA and CDR2 is YSYEKL.

This clonotype was seen many times. The chain joins TRBV5-1 to TRBJ2-7; no definite D call. V was clipped by 0 bases and J by 3 bases, with 10 bases between them. From germline, CDR1 is SGHRS and CDR2 YFSETQ. The CDR3 length is 14 residues. CDR3 region: CASSLEGLDYEQYF. For the CDR3, the DNA is TGCGCCAGCAGCTTGGAGGGCTTAGACTACGAGCAGTACTTC.

In this sample, this clonotype turned up many times. The chain recombines TRBV11-2 with TRBJ1-2; D is perhaps TRBD1 (6 bases). V lost 3 bases and J 3 bases, leaving 8 bases between the germline ends. Germline V CDR1 and CDR2: SGHAT, FQNNGV. This CDR3 contains 13 residues. CDR3 loop: CASSFKGDYGYTF. CDR3 nucleotides: TGTGCCAGCAGCTTTAAGGGGGACTATGGCTACACCTTC.

This clonotype was seen repeatedly, ten times or more. The chain is built from TRBV27 and TRBJ1-2, with TRBD1 matching 9 bases. The CDR3 extends over 18 amino acids. V was pared by 4 bases and J by 2 bases, with 14 bases of the junction left unmatched. Germline assignment: CDR1 MNHEY and CDR2 SMNVEV (reference sequence). CDR3 in amino acids: CASSYDIHPGTGNYGYTF. The CDR3 DNA sequence: TGTGCCAGCAGTTACGACATCCACCCCGGGACAGGGAACTATGGCTACACCTTC.

The gene calls are TRBV7-3 and TRBJ2-5; no reliable D call. CDR3 size: 15 residues. The ends were cut back, 5 bases at V and 9 bases at J, with 22 bases in the middle. Germline V gene data show CDR1 as SGHTA and CDR2 as FQGTGA. This CDR3 reads CASSPLSVLSEAQYF. The CDR3 region has the DNA TGTGCCAGCAGCCCCCTCTCAGTTCTAAGTGAGGCCCAGTACTTC.

This clonotype was recorded at least ten times. The chain has TRBV27 and TRBJ2-2, with D hard to call. Germline CDR1 reads MNHEY; CDR2 reads SMNVEV (reference sequence). Trimming pared 7 bases from V and 5 bases from J, leaving 17 bases between. The length of the CDR3 is 15 residues. CDR3 residues: CASTSLGSFTGELFF. The CDR3 bases are TGTGCCAGCACTTCCCTTGGATCCTTTACCGGGGAGCTGTTTTTT.

This clonotype has a count of ten or more. V is TRBV12-3 or TRBV12-4 and J is TRBJ2-3, with D perhaps TRBD2 (6 bases). The CDR3 spans 12 residues. Trimming cost V 8 bases and J 2 bases, with 8 bases left between them. For the CDR3, the DNA is TGTGCCAGCGGGGGGTTCACAGATACGCAGTATTTT. This codes for CASGGFTDTQYF.

This clonotype has a count of ten or more. The V gene is TRBV7-2, the J gene TRBJ2-2; D is unclear. Germline CDR1 is SGHTA and CDR2 is FQGNSA. The CDR3 covers 14 residues. V was pared by 5 bases and J by 3 bases, with 10 bases between. CDR3 region: CASSAQMDTGELFF. In DNA, the CDR3 is TGTGCCAGCAGCGCTCAGATGGACACCGGGGAGCTGTTTTTT. Variable domain in full (rest from reference TRBV7-2 and TRBJ2-2): GAGVSQSPSNKVTEKGKDVELRCDPISGHTALYWYRQSLGQGLEFLIYFQGNSAPDKSGLPSDRFSAERTGGSVSTLTIQRTQQEDSAVYLCASSAQMDTGELFFGEGSRLTVL.

This clonotype was seen repeatedly, ten times or more. V and J are TRBV5-1 and TRBJ1-1, with D unresolved. Germline V gene data show CDR1 as SGHRS and CDR2 as YFSETQ. Trimming took off 0 bases at V and 5 bases at J, with 11 bases between the two ends. This CDR3 spans 14 amino acids. CDR3 residues: CASSLVAAGTEAFF. The CDR3 bases are TGCGCCAGCAGCTTGGTTGCTGCGGGGACTGAAGCTTTCTTT.

V usage is TRBV2 and J usage is TRBJ2-1; D uncertain. From germline, CDR1 is SNHLY and CDR2 FYNNEI. CDR3 size: 12 residues. Between the trimmed V and J ends, which lost 4 bases and 6 bases, there was a span of 7 bases. The CDR3 spells CASSVTGNEQFF. The CDR3 DNA reads as TGTGCCAGCAGTGTGACGGGCAATGAGCAGTTCTTC. Using reference TRBV2 and TRBJ2-1 for the parts outside the CDR3, the full variable domain is EPEVTQTPSHQVTQMGQEVILRCVPISNHLYFYWYRQILGQKVEFLVSFYNNEISEKSEIFDDQFSVERPDGSNFTLKIRSTKLEDSAMYFCASSVTGNEQFFGPGTRLTVL.

This clonotype was recorded at least ten times. This sequence joins TRBV7-9 and TRBJ1-2; D not resolved. CDR3 length: 13 residues. CDR1 SEHNR and CDR2 FQNEAQ come from the germline V gene (reference sequence). The V end was cut by 1 base, the J end by 8 bases, with 11 bases between. The CDR3: CASSLVGPSGYTF. The CDR3 coding sequence is TGTGCCAGCAGCTTAGTTGGCCCCTCCGGCTACACCTTC.

In this sample, this clonotype turned up many times. This sequence joins TRBV5-1 and TRBJ2-5, with unresolved D. CDR3 length equals 12 residues. The V end lost 3 bases, the J end lost 1 base, and 4 bases lay between the germline ends. Germline CDR1 SGHRS, CDR2 YFSETQ. CDR3 sequence: CASSYTQETQYF. CDR3 DNA: TGCGCCAGCAGCTATACCCAAGAGACCCAGTACTTC.

The table lists this clonotype with many counts. The rearrangement joins TRBV5-6 to TRBJ2-3; TRBD2 matches at 7 bases. Germline CDR1 is SGHDT and CDR2 is YYEEEE. CDR3 length: 14 amino acids. Trimming at V came to 5 bases and at J to 7 bases, leaving 10 bases not matched to a gene. The CDR3 sequence: CASRGWAGEHTQYF. The CDR3 DNA reads as TGTGCCAGCAGAGGATGGGCGGGAGAGCATACGCAGTATTTT.

This clonotype showed up many times. This rearrangement joins TRBV4-1 to TRBJ1-1; TRBD1 agrees at 8 bases. V was pared by 8 bases and J by 5 bases, with 10 bases of the junction left unmatched. The CDR3 extends over 14 amino acids. From germline, CDR1 is MGHRA and CDR2 YSYEKL. The CDR3 region has the DNA TGCGCCAGCCAACCGCAGGGGGCTTTAACTGAAGCTTTCTTT. Protein: CASQPQGALTEAFF.

This clonotype was detected many times. The V gene is TRBV28, the J gene TRBJ1-1, with no clear D. Germline CDR1 and CDR2: MDHEN and SYDVKM. Trimming removed 1 base from V and 1 base from J, with 13 bases in between. The CDR3 has 16 amino acids. As DNA, the CDR3 is TGTGCCAGCAGTTTATATAGCCAGAAGAAGAACACTGAAGCTTTCTTT. As protein: CASSLYSQKKNTEAFF.

The chain couples TRBV20-1 to TRBJ2-7, with 9 positions matching TRBD1. CDR1 and CDR2 (germline): DFQATT, SNEGSKA (reference sequence). The CDR3 is made up of 16 amino acids. The J segment lost 0 bases and the V segment lost 0 bases, leaving 6 bases of the junction unmatched. CDR3 nucleotides: TGCAGTGCTAGAGATCCTGACAGGGGGAGCTCCTACGAGCAGTACTTC. It yields the protein CSARDPDRGSSYEQYF.

This clonotype was counted many times. The gene calls are TRBV19 and TRBJ2-4, with 7 positions matching TRBD1. CDR3 length: 15 residues. Losses at the gene ends were 8 bases for V and 3 bases for J; bases not matched to a gene: 10. The germline V gene encodes CDR1 LNHDA and CDR2 SQIVND (reference sequence). The CDR3 sequence is CASQTTGTVKNIQYF. The CDR3 DNA sequence: TGTGCCAGTCAAACAACCGGGACAGTCAAAAACATTCAGTACTTC.

By sample fraction, this clonotype is medium-sized. This rearrangement joins TRBV12-3 or TRBV12-4 to TRBJ1-4, with D unclear. This CDR3 contains 13 residues. Trimming removed 3 bases from V and 6 bases from J, with 8 bases in between. Written as DNA, the CDR3 is TGTGCCAGCAGTTTGTCAGCAGATGAAAAACTGTTTTTT. It codes for CASSLSADEKLFF.

This chain uses TRBV20-1 with TRBJ1-2, with D possibly TRBD1 on 6 matching bases. Trimming cost V 5 bases and J 5 bases, with 21 bases left between them. CDR3 length equals 15 residues. The germline V gene encodes CDR1 DFQATT and CDR2 SNEGSKA (reference sequence). The CDR3 here is CSAPRGGALGYGYTF. The CDR3 bases are TGCAGTGCTCCGAGGGGGGGCGCCTTGGGGTATGGCTACACCTTC.

This clonotype occurred many times. This rearrangement joins TRBV4-1 to TRBJ1-2, with 8 bases matching TRBD1. This CDR3 comprises 14 residues. Germline values: CDR1 MGHRA, CDR2 YSYEKL. V lost 5 bases to trimming and J lost 8 bases; unmatched junction nucleotides: 10. This chain's CDR3 is CASSSGQAAGGYTF. CDR3 nucleotide sequence: TGCGCCAGCAGCTCGGGACAGGCCGCAGGGGGCTACACCTTC.

In this sample, this clonotype turned up many times. The rearrangement links TRBV7-2 to TRBJ2-2, with 8 bases that match TRBD2. V lost 6 bases and J lost 1; bases outside the gene matches: 4. The CDR3 totals 15 residues. Germline assignment: CDR1 SGHTA and CDR2 FQGNSA. Here the CDR3 reads CASSTSGRNTGELFF. CDR3 bases: TGTGCCAGCAGTACGAGCGGGAGGAACACCGGGGAGCTGTTTTTT.